The 28 T cell receptor beta chains below were found in one sample sequenced in a study of OX40 agonist ivuxolimab in advanced cancers. Clones were sequenced by immunoSEQ multiplex PCR, and TCRdb holds only the in-frame ones, with some missing. The table has some 50,000 clones, about nine tenths seen once; the top ten hold about a fifth. The input for sequencing was CD4+ or CD8+ T cells sorted from blood, taken in a trial of the OX40 agonist ivuxolimab. These receptors all come from an adult with an advanced solid tumor such as melanoma, head and neck, liver or kidney cancer.

V gene TRBV5-6 combines with J gene TRBJ1-5, with D perhaps matching TRBD1 (6 bases). This CDR3 has 13 residues. The V gene lost 0 bases and the J gene lost 7 bases, with 8 bases spanning the gap. Germline values: CDR1 SGHDT, CDR2 YYEEEE. Here the CDR3 reads CASSLEGGQPQHF. The CDR3 region has the DNA TGTGCCAGCAGCTTGGAGGGGGGGCAGCCCCAGCATTTT. The whole variable domain, remainder taken from reference TRBV5-6 and TRBJ1-5, is DAGVTQSPTHLIKTRGQQVTLRCSPKSGHDTVSWYQQALGQGPQFIFQYYEEEERQRGNFPDRFSGHQFPNYSSELNVNALLLGDSALYLCASSLEGGQPQHFGDGTRLSIL.

J is TRBJ2-7 and V is TRBV13; no clear D gene. The CDR3 runs to 14 residues. Germline-derived CDR1 and CDR2 are PRHDT and FYEKMQ (reference sequence). V lost 3 bases and J 0 bases, leaving 9 bases between the germline ends. The CDR3 region is CASSFAQLSYEQYF. The CDR3 bases are TGTGCCAGCAGCTTTGCCCAGCTCTCCTACGAGCAGTACTTC.

The chain's CDR3 is CASSFPGQGASSGSGDQETQYF. Here the CDR3 DNA reads TGTGCCAGCAGCTTCCCGGGACAGGGGGCTTCTAGCGGGAGTGGGGACCAAGAGACCCAGTACTTC. The rearrangement links TRBV7-8 to TRBJ2-5; 12 bases agree with TRBD1. Per the germline V gene, CDR1 is SGHVS and CDR2 is FQNEAQ. The length of the CDR3 is 22 residues. V was clipped by 3 bases and J by 0 bases; unmatched bases: 20.

The chain joins TRBV5-4 to TRBJ2-1, with 12 bases identical to TRBD1. Losses at the gene ends were 3 bases for V and 8 bases for J; bases not matched to a gene: 3. The CDR3 spans 14 residues. CDR1 is SGHNT and CDR2 is YYREEE in the germline V gene (reference sequence). CDR3 sequence: CASSSGQGADEQFF. The CDR3 nucleotides are TGTGCCAGCAGCTCGGGACAGGGGGCCGATGAGCAGTTCTTC.

The V gene is TRBV9, the J gene TRBJ2-1; D perhaps matches TRBD2 (6 bases). With 0 bases removed from V and 5 bases from J, the gap between germline ends came to 15 bases. Looked up from germline, CDR1 is SGDLS and CDR2 is YYNGEE. This CDR3 has 16 residues. CDR3 bases: TGTGCCAGCAGCGTAGCTTACGCGGGATGGAACAATGAGCAGTTCTTC. This translates into CASSVAYAGWNNEQFF.

This sequence joins TRBV27 and TRBJ2-2, with TRBD1 as a possible D gene (5 bases). This CDR3 has 18 amino acids. Trimming took off 5 bases at V and 2 bases at J, with 21 bases between the two ends. Germline assignment: CDR1 MNHEY and CDR2 SMNVEV (reference sequence). The CDR3 sequence: CASSASPPDRLNTGELFF. CDR3 DNA: TGTGCCAGCAGTGCTTCCCCCCCCGACAGACTTAACACCGGGGAGCTGTTTTTT.

This chain joins TRBV2 and TRBJ2-7; D is possibly TRBD1 (5 bases). This CDR3 contains 12 residues. Trimming removed 3 bases from V and 12 bases from J, with 15 bases in between. Germline V gene sequence: CDR1 SNHLY, CDR2 FYNNEI. The CDR3 bases are TGTGCCAGCAGTGACACCCAGGGTGGCTCGTACTTC. Translating gives CASSDTQGGSYF.

V is TRBV5-6 and J is TRBJ2-6; D is perhaps TRBD2 (5 bases). The V end was cut by 0 bases, the J end by 2 bases, with 12 bases between. The CDR3 has 17 residues. Germline V gene data show CDR1 as SGHDT and CDR2 as YYEEEE. For the CDR3, the DNA is TGTGCCAGCAGCTTGGTAAGGGAGTCCCCTGGGGCCAACGTCCTGACTTTC. Protein product: CASSLVRESPGANVLTF. The full variable domain, rest sourced from reference TRBV5-6 and TRBJ2-6, is DAGVTQSPTHLIKTRGQQVTLRCSPKSGHDTVSWYQQALGQGPQFIFQYYEEEERQRGNFPDRFSGHQFPNYSSELNVNALLLGDSALYLCASSLVRESPGANVLTFGAGSRLTVL.

V is TRBV7-9 and J is TRBJ2-2; TRBD2 might be the D (5 bases). Trimming removed 3 bases from V and 2 bases from J, with 7 bases in between. Germline V gene sequence: CDR1 SEHNR, CDR2 FQNEAQ (reference sequence). This CDR3 region has 14 residues. The CDR3 sequence: CASSFGLNTGELFF. DNA for the CDR3: TGTGCCAGCAGCTTTGGACTCAACACCGGGGAGCTGTTTTTT.

The rearrangement uses TRBV19 and TRBJ2-2; D is unclear. V was trimmed by 2 bases and J by 3 bases, leaving 10 bases between them. CDR1 is LNHDA, CDR2 SQIVND, per germline (reference sequence). The CDR3 consists of 15 residues. The chain's CDR3 is CASSISRGDTGELFF. CDR3 sequence (DNA): TGTGCCAGTAGTATAAGTCGCGGCGACACCGGGGAGCTGTTTTTT.

V and J are TRBV9 and TRBJ1-4, with D uncertain. CDR1 is SGDLS, CDR2 YYNGEE, per germline. Trimming removed 5 bases at V and 8 bases at J, with 10 bases between. This CDR3 is built from 12 residues. The DNA of the CDR3 is TGTGCCAGCAGTGGACCCGGAGAAAAACTGTTTTTT. Its translation is CASSGPGEKLFF.

The chain links TRBV7-2 to TRBJ2-4; 8 bases line up with TRBD2. Germline V CDR1 and CDR2: SGHTA, FQGNSA. With 4 bases clipped from V and 6 bases from J, the junction kept 8 bases outside the gene matches. CDR3 size: 15 residues. Here the CDR3 reads CASSSQGLAGNIQYF. The CDR3 region has the DNA TGTGCCAGCAGCTCTCAGGGGCTAGCGGGAAACATTCAGTACTTC.

As to this clone: Other nucleotide sequences in the sample specify the same CDR3. V usage is TRBV7-8 and J usage is TRBJ2-2; D possibly uses TRBD1 or TRBD2 (5 bases each). The V and J ends lost 1 base and 3 bases respectively, with 18 bases between them. The CDR3 totals 18 residues. Germline V gene sequence: CDR1 SGHVS, CDR2 FQNEAQ. CDR3 amino acids: CASSLGRGVGEDTGELFF. The CDR3 DNA sequence: TGTGCCAGCAGCTTAGGTCGGGGCGTGGGGGAAGACACCGGGGAGCTGTTTTTT.

The V call is TRBV6-5, the J call TRBJ2-3, with D possibly being TRBD2 (7 bases). Germline V gene lookup returns CDR1 MNHEY and CDR2 SVGAGI. V lost 6 bases to trimming and J lost 4 bases, with 17 bases between them. This CDR3 has 15 amino acids. The CDR3 nucleotides read TGTGCCAGCAGCCTCAGTGCGGGGGCTTCAGATACGCAGTATTTT. It yields the protein CASSLSAGASDTQYF.

This chain links TRBV5-1 with TRBJ2-5; a weak D match, TRBD2 (5 bases). The germline V gene encodes CDR1 SGHRS and CDR2 YFSETQ. Trimming left V 0 bases short and J 5 bases short, with 14 bases between. This CDR3 comprises 15 residues. This CDR3 is CASSLGFGSGETQYF. The CDR3 coding sequence is TGCGCCAGCAGCTTGGGGTTCGGGTCGGGGGAGACCCAGTACTTC.

The chain links TRBV28 to TRBJ1-3; no definite D call. The CDR3 contains 14 residues. Deletions cut 3 bases from V and 4 bases from J, with 10 bases between. The germline CDR1 and CDR2 sequences are MDHEN and SYDVKM. CDR3 in amino acids: CASSLGRIGNTIYF. The CDR3 DNA is TGTGCCAGCAGTTTGGGCAGGATAGGAAACACCATATATTTT.

Only a few counts were recorded for this clone. The same CDR3 is also encoded by other DNA sequences in this sample. The V and J genes are TRBV11-1 and TRBJ1-2, with D perhaps matching TRBD1 (5 bases). Per the germline V gene, CDR1 is SGHAT and CDR2 is FQDESV (reference sequence). The CDR3 is made up of 13 amino acids. Trimming pared 3 bases from V and 2 bases from J, leaving 7 bases between. The CDR3 region has the DNA TGTGCCAGCAGCTTGGCAGGGAACTATGGCTACACCTTC. Translating it yields CASSLAGNYGYTF.

V and J are TRBV18 and TRBJ2-7; D unresolved. CDR3 length: 14 residues. V gave up 0 bases and J gave up 3 bases, with 9 bases separating them. Germline V gene lookup returns CDR1 KGHSH and CDR2 LQKENI. As DNA, the CDR3 is TGTGCCAGCTCACCACCGGTCAATATCTACGAGCAGTACTTC. As protein: CASSPPVNIYEQYF.

A single count supports this clone. This rearrangement joins TRBV18 to TRBJ2-2, with 9 nucleotides matching TRBD2. The J segment lost 3 bases and the V segment lost 4 bases, leaving 6 bases of the junction unmatched. Germline CDR1 KGHSH, CDR2 LQKENI. The CDR3 is 16 amino acids. This CDR3 is CASSRATSGYTGELFF. The CDR3 DNA is TGTGCCAGCTCACGCGCGACTAGCGGATACACCGGGGAGCTGTTTTTT.

This clone was detected only once. V is TRBV29-1 and J is TRBJ2-7; 7 bases are a match to TRBD1. CDR3 length equals 12 residues. CDR1 and CDR2 from the germline V gene are SQVTM and ANQGSEA. Germline trimming cut 6 bases from V and 0 bases from J; bases unmatched to any gene: 2. The CDR3 nucleotides read TGCAGCGTACAGGGGCCCTCCTACGAGCAGTACTTC. Protein product: CSVQGPSYEQYF.

The rearrangement uses TRBV6-4 and TRBJ1-1; D is unresolved. The CDR3 is 17 amino acids. V lost 0 bases and J lost 0, with 14 bases in between. CDR1 is MRHNA and CDR2 is SNTAGT in the germline V gene. Here the CDR3 reads CASSDSKGPGMNTEAFF. For the CDR3, the DNA is TGTGCCAGCAGTGACTCGAAAGGGCCGGGGATGAACACTGAAGCTTTCTTT.

This clone appeared once. This rearrangement joins TRBV7-8 to TRBJ2-7, with 8 positions matching TRBD2. Germline V CDR1 and CDR2: SGHVS, FQNEAQ. The CDR3 length is 15 residues. V shed 4 bases and J 0 bases; nucleotides not matched to a gene: 5. The chain's CDR3 is CASSYSGKSSYEQYF. DNA for the CDR3: TGTGCCAGCAGCTATAGCGGGAAGAGCTCCTACGAGCAGTACTTC.

This clone appeared once. The sample carries other DNA sequences with the same CDR3. The chain has TRBV19 and TRBJ1-5; TRBD1 is a possible D gene (5 bases). The CDR3 totals 15 residues. Germline CDR1 LNHDA, CDR2 SQIVND (reference sequence). Trimming took 3 bases from V and 0 from J, leaving 9 bases between them. As DNA, the CDR3 is TGTGCCAGTAGTATTGGGGGTTATAGCAATCAGCCCCAGCATTTT. It is translated as CASSIGGYSNQPQHF.

V is TRBV6-5 and J is TRBJ1-1; D ambiguous. Germline V gene sequence: CDR1 MNHEY, CDR2 SVGAGI. V lost 6 bases and J 0 bases, leaving 11 bases between the germline ends. CDR3 length: 14 amino acids. The chain's CDR3 is CASSLRPVNTEAFF. DNA of the CDR3: TGTGCCAGCAGCCTTAGGCCCGTGAACACTGAAGCTTTCTTT.

This chain connects TRBV7-9 to TRBJ1-1; weak D call: TRBD1 (5 bases). V lost 6 bases to trimming and J lost 2 bases, with 10 bases between them. Germline V gives CDR1 SEHNR, CDR2 FQNEAQ (reference sequence). The CDR3 runs 13 residues. The CDR3 sequence: CASSTTANTEAFF. The DNA of the CDR3 is TGTGCCAGCAGTACGACAGCCAACACTGAAGCTTTCTTT.

This sequence joins TRBV7-9 and TRBJ2-5; D is ambiguous. The CDR3 totals 16 residues. The ends were cut back, 0 bases at V and 2 bases at J, with 13 bases in the middle. Germline V gene lookup returns CDR1 SEHNR and CDR2 FQNEAQ (reference sequence). CDR3 in DNA: TGTGCCAGCAGCTTAGCACCGTCTTACCAGCAAGAGACCCAGTACTTC. The encoded protein is CASSLAPSYQQETQYF. The whole variable domain, filled in from reference TRBV7-9 and TRBJ2-5, reads DTGVSQNPRHKITKRGQNVTFRCDPISEHNRLYWYRQTLGQGPEFLTYFQNEAQLEKSRLLSDRFSAERPKGSFSTLEIQRTEQGDSAMYLCASSLAPSYQQETQYFGPGTRLLVL.

The V gene is TRBV7-9, the J gene TRBJ2-2; D is undetermined. Trimming removed 2 bases at V and 4 bases at J, with 2 bases between. The CDR3 loop spans 12 amino acids. Germline values: CDR1 SEHNR, CDR2 FQNEAQ (reference sequence). The CDR3 protein is CASSLPTGELFF. Written as DNA, the CDR3 is TGTGCCAGCAGCTTACCCACCGGGGAGCTGTTTTTT.

The chain couples TRBV5-5 to TRBJ1-4; TRBD1 agrees at 8 bases. The CDR3 extends over 14 amino acids. From germline, CDR1 is SGHKS and CDR2 YYEKEE (reference sequence). The V gene end was trimmed by 4 bases and the J gene end by 4 bases; junction bases not matched to a gene: 3. The chain's CDR3 is CASSQGQVNEKLFF. The CDR3 DNA is TGTGCCAGCAGCCAGGGACAGGTTAATGAAAAACTGTTTTTT.